The rows below give T cell receptor beta chains drawn from one sample of a study of T cell repertoires and leukemia-associated antigens. These receptors have no known antigen. One entry per CDR3 protein, called by TCRdb with MiXCR from the 5' RACE reads. The sample comprises roughly 13,000 distinct CDR3 sequences, 35% to 45% of which are singletons, and about 9% rests with the top ten. Sequencing input: CD3+ T cells sorted from blood and cultured. All receptors come from a female donor in good health. Each CDR3 is given with its conserved first and last residue. D genes are given only for firm matches. Only part of the rows carry a size: once, few, many, or a class if the clone is expanded.

V gene	D gene	CDR3 length	J gene	clone size	CDR3 DNA	CDR3 protein
TRBV20-1	TRBD2	14	TRBJ2-5	-	TGCAGTGTTAGAGGGGCGGGAGAGGTAGGGACCCAGTACTTT	CSVRGAGEVGTQYF
TRBV4-2	-	17	TRBJ2-7	-	TGTGCCAGCAGCCAAGATCGAGGGGGAAGCATAGGCTACGAGCAGTACTTC	CASSQDRGGSIGYEQYF
TRBV7-2	TRBD2	15	TRBJ2-1	medium-sized	TGTGCCAGCAGTTCGGCTAGCGGCTCCTACAATGAGCAGTTCTTC	CASSSASGSYNEQFF
TRBV12-3/TRBV12-4	-	13	TRBJ2-7	few	TGTGCCAGCAGTTTACTGCAGTCCTACGAGCAGTACTTC	CASSLLQSYEQYF
TRBV20-1	TRBD1	15	TRBJ2-7	-	TGCAGTGCCCCCCAGGGCGGCAGGGGGTCCTACGAGCAGTACTTC	CSAPQGGRGSYEQYF
TRBV7-6	-	12	TRBJ2-1	medium-sized	TGTGCCAGCAGCGCGAGATACAATGAGCAGTTCTTC	CASSARYNEQFF
TRBV2	TRBD1	15	TRBJ1-2	many	TGTGCCACAGAAGGATTCCCCGGGACAGCCTATGGCTACACCTTC	CATEGFPGTAYGYTF
TRBV5-1	-	15	TRBJ1-1	-	TGCGCCAGCAGCTTGGGCTCAGGGTTCCCCACTGAAGCTTTCTTT	CASSLGSGFPTEAFF
TRBV27	-	12	TRBJ2-1	-	TGTGCCAGCAGTTCTCTAGGAGATGAGCAGTTCTTC	CASSSLGDEQFF
TRBV12-3/TRBV12-4	TRBD2	12	TRBJ2-7	few	TGTGCCAGCAGCCAGACGGGGGGTGAGCAGTACTTC	CASSQTGGEQYF